These 14 T cell receptor beta chains originate from one sample sequenced in a study of cytomegalovirus exposure and HLA in healthy donors. The PCR made use of 60 Vbeta and 13 Jbeta primers. Repertoires were generated with immunoSEQ multiplex PCR, while TCRdb's copy carries only in-frame clones and drops some. This table holds roughly 130,000 clones, around four fifths found once. Specimen: PBMCs. Source of these receptors: a male donor in good health and CMV-seropositive.

J is TRBJ1-5 and V is TRBV11-2, with D possibly being TRBD1 (5 bases). This CDR3 region has 13 residues. CDR1 is SGHAT and CDR2 is FQNNGV in the germline V gene. V lost 5 bases and J lost 3, with 8 bases in between. This CDR3 reads CASSRQNNQPQHF. CDR3 nucleotides: TGTGCCAGCAGCCGACAGAACAATCAGCCCCAGCATTTT.

This chain links TRBV19 with TRBJ2-1, with 8 nucleotides matching TRBD1. Trimming cost V 7 bases and J 7 bases; bases outside gene matches: 12. There are 15 residues in the CDR3. Germline V CDR1 and CDR2: LNHDA, SQIVND (reference sequence). The CDR3 region is CASMARTGSWNEQFF. CDR3 nucleotide sequence: TGTGCCAGTATGGCCCGGACAGGGTCATGGAATGAGCAGTTCTTC.

This chain uses TRBV19 with TRBJ2-1; D uncertain. CDR1 LNHDA and CDR2 SQIVND come from the germline V gene (reference sequence). This CDR3 has 13 residues. Trimming removed 3 bases from V and 5 bases from J, with 8 bases in between. The CDR3 nucleotides are TGTGCCAGTAGTATCGCTAGTAACAATGAGCAGTTCTTC. The encoded protein is CASSIASNNEQFF.

CDR3 coding DNA: TGTGCCAGCAGCCTAGAGCGGGCTAGCACAGATACGCAGTATTTT. Translated: CASSLERASTDTQYF. The V gene is TRBV7-3, the J gene TRBJ2-3; a weak D match, TRBD2 (6 bases). Germline V gives CDR1 SGHTA, CDR2 FQGTGA. The CDR3 is 15 residues long. V lost 5 bases, J lost 0 bases, and 12 bases lay in between.

The gene calls are TRBV5-8 and TRBJ2-6, with D perhaps matching TRBD1 (6 bases). This CDR3 contains 19 residues. CDR1 SGHTS and CDR2 YDEGEE come from the germline V gene. Trimming cost V 0 bases and J 4 bases, with 20 bases left between them. The CDR3 region is CASSLALAGTGLGANVLTF. The CDR3 DNA is TGTGCCAGCAGCTTGGCTTTAGCAGGTACAGGGCTAGGGGCCAACGTCCTGACTTTC.

CDR3 residues: CASSQTGGDEAFF. CDR3 DNA: TGTGCCAGCAGTCAGACAGGGGGCGATGAAGCTTTCTTT. This chain uses TRBV5-4 with TRBJ1-1; 10 bases match TRBD1. Germline-derived CDR1 and CDR2 are SGHNT and YYREEE (reference sequence). The CDR3 contains 13 residues. Trimming took 5 bases from V and 7 from J; bases not matched to a gene: 5. The full variable domain, its missing parts supplied by reference TRBV5-4 and TRBJ1-1, is ETGVTQSPTHLIKTRGQQVTLRCSSQSGHNTVSWYQQALGQGPQFIFQYYREEENGRGNFPPRFSGLQFPNYSSELNVNALELDDSALYLCASSQTGGDEAFFGQGTRLTVV.

The CDR3 nucleotides are TGTGCCAGTAGTAGCCTCAATCGCGGATACAATGAGCAGTTCTTC. Its translation: CASSSLNRGYNEQFF. The chain links TRBV19 to TRBJ2-1; D unresolved. V gave up 4 bases and J gave up 4 bases, with 14 bases separating them. This CDR3 region has 15 residues. Germline CDR1 and CDR2: LNHDA and SQIVND (reference sequence).

This clone has more than one count but fewer than ten. This rearrangement joins TRBV9 to TRBJ1-5, with 7 bases matching TRBD1. The CDR3 has 14 amino acids. With V trimmed by 4 bases and J by 3 bases, 4 bases remained unmatched. CDR1 and CDR2 (germline): SGDLS, YYNGEE. This CDR3 reads CASSTGQLNQPQHF. For the CDR3, the DNA is TGTGCCAGCAGCACGGGACAGCTCAATCAGCCCCAGCATTTT.

The rearrangement joins TRBV10-3 to TRBJ2-2; D remains ambiguous. Germline values: CDR1 ENHRY, CDR2 SYGVKD. CDR3 length: 12 residues. Trimming pared 2 bases from V and 5 bases from J, leaving 3 bases between. The CDR3: CAISETTGELFF. CDR3 in DNA: TGTGCCATCAGTGAGACTACCGGGGAGCTGTTTTTT.

The chain combines TRBV19 with TRBJ1-4; a weak D match, TRBD1 (6 bases). Germline CDR1 LNHDA, CDR2 SQIVND (reference sequence). CDR3 size: 15 residues. V was pared by 6 bases and J by 3 bases, with 14 bases between. CDR3 loop: CASSPRDNPNEKLFF. The CDR3, as DNA: TGTGCCAGTAGCCCCCGGGACAACCCTAATGAAAAACTGTTTTTT.

The rearrangement joins TRBV13 to TRBJ2-1, with 7 nucleotides matching TRBD1. V lost 6 bases and J lost 0; bases outside the gene matches: 17. This CDR3 spans 19 amino acids. CDR1 PRHDT and CDR2 FYEKMQ come from the germline V gene (reference sequence). This CDR3 reads CASRTPTGTAEFSYNEQFF. The CDR3 bases are TGTGCCAGCAGGACCCCCACCGGGACAGCTGAATTCTCCTACAATGAGCAGTTCTTC.

In this sample, this clone turned up a few times. The junction does not match germline at one end; this may be a read error. The chain has TRBV7-9 and TRBJ2-1; TRBD2 agrees at 9 bases. CDR3 size: 18 residues. The germline V gene encodes CDR1 SEHNR and CDR2 FQNEAQ (reference sequence). The CDR3 sequence is CSSSLGLAGGPSYNEQFF. CDR3 sequence (DNA): TGTTCCAGCAGCTTAGGTCTTGCGGGAGGGCCCTCCTACAATGAGCAGTTCTTC. Filled out from reference TRBV7-9 and TRBJ2-1, the complete variable domain reads DTGVSQNPRHKITKRGQNVTFRCDPISEHNRLYWYRQTLGQGPEFLTYFQNEAQLEKSRLLSDRFSAERPKGSFSTLEIQRTEQGDSAMYLCSSSLGLAGGPSYNEQFFGPGTRLTVL.

Concerning this clone itself: This specimen includes other DNA sequences encoding the same CDR3. The rearrangement links TRBV19 to TRBJ2-3, with D possibly TRBD2 on 6 matching bases. V was shortened by 8 bases and J by 0 bases, with 12 bases between the two germline ends. CDR3 length: 14 amino acids. Germline CDR1 LNHDA, CDR2 SQIVND (reference sequence). Here the CDR3 DNA reads TGTGCCAGTGCGGGGCTAGCGAGCACAGATACGCAGTATTTT. It encodes CASAGLASTDTQYF. Using reference TRBV19 and TRBJ2-3 for the parts outside the CDR3, the full variable domain is DGGITQSPKYLFRKEGQNVTLSCEQNLNHDAMYWYRQDPGQGLRLIYYSQIVNDFQKGDIAEGYSVSREKKESFPLTVTSAQKNPTAFYLCASAGLASTDTQYFGPGTRLTVL.

This rearrangement joins TRBV4-3 to TRBJ2-1, with TRBD1 as a possible D gene (5 bases). The germline CDR1 and CDR2 sequences are LGHNA and YSLEER. The CDR3 covers 19 residues. V lost 0 bases and J 0 bases, leaving 18 bases between the germline ends. CDR3 nucleotides: TGCGCCAGCAGCCAAGAGGCTCGTCTTCCTAGGGGCTCCTACAATGAGCAGTTCTTC. Residues: CASSQEARLPRGSYNEQFF.